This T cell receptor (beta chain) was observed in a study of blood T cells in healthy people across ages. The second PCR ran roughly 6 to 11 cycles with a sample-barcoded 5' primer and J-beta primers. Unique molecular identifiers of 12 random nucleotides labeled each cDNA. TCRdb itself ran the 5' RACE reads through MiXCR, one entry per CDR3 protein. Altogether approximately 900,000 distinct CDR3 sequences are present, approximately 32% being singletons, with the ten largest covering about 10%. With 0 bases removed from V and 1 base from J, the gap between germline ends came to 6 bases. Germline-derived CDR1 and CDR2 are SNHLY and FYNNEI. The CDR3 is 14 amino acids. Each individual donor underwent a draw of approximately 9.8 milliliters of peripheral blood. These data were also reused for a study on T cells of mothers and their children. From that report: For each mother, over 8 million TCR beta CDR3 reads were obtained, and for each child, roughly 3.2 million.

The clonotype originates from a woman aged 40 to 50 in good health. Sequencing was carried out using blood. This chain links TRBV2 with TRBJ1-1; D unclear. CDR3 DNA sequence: TGTGCCAGCAGTGAAGCGGTGGCGAACACTGAAGCTTTCTTT. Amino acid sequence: CASSEAVANTEAFF.